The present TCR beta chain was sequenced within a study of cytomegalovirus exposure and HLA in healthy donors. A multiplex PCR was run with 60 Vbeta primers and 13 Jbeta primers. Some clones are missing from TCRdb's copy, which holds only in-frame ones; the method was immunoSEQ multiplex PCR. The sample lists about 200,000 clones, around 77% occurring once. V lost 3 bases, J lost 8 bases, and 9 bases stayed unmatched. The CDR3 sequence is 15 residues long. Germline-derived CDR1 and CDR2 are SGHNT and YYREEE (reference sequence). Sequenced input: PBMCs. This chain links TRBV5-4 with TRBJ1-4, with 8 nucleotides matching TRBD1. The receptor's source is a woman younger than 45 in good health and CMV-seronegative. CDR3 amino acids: CASSWGGTGPEKLFF. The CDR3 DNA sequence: TGTGCCAGCAGCTGGGGGGGGACAGGCCCCGAAAAACTGTTTTTT.